Following are 26 T cell receptor beta chains from one sample sequenced in a study of T cell clonality in common variable immunodeficiency. Using immunoSEQ multiplex PCR, the repertoire was profiled, and TCRdb retains in-frame clones only, with some absent. The sample includes about 50,000 clones, none of them occurring once. The sequencing input was peripheral blood mononuclear cells. The receptor source for this set is a person aged 18 to 70 in good health.

This clone occurred many times. The read ends 3 residues shy of where the CDR3 ends; the end is completed using the germline J gene. The V and J genes are TRBV10-1 and TRBJ2-2, with 9 bases fitting TRBD1. This CDR3 spans 16 amino acids. V lost 6 bases, J lost 4 bases, and 9 bases stayed unmatched. Germline V gives CDR1 WNHNN, CDR2 SYGVQD (reference sequence). CDR3 protein: CASRTPGQGTTGELFF. The covered CDR3 bases are TGCGCCAGCAGAACTCCGGGACAGGGTACCACCGGGGAG.

Remarks on this clone: Read data end 3 residues before the CDR3 end; the end is taken from the germline J gene. This chain uses TRBV19 with TRBJ1-2; 12 bases agree with TRBD1. Germline CDR1 reads LNHDA; CDR2 reads SQIVND (reference sequence). The CDR3 is made up of 17 amino acids. CDR3 DNA, as far as it was read: TGTGCCAGTAGTATTTATACCGGGACAGGGGGCGCAGATACC. Translation gives CASSIYTGTGGADT. Given in full, the CDR3 is CASSIYTGTGGADTYTF. The whole variable domain, filled in from reference TRBV19 and TRBJ1-2, reads DGGITQSPKYLFRKEGQNVTLSCEQNLNHDAMYWYRQDPGQGLRLIYYSQIVNDFQKGDIAEGYSVSREKKESFPLTVTSAQKNPTAFYLCASSIYTGTGGADTYTFGSGTRLTVV.

This clone was detected many times. The CDR3 DNA, read in part, is TGTGCCAGCAGCAAGCGTAATCCAGATACG. Translation: CASSKRNPDT. In full, the CDR3 is CASSKRNPDTQYF. The chain combines TRBV11-3 with TRBJ2-3; unclear D gene. The CDR3 end falls 3 residues outside the read, so it is completed with the germline J gene. This CDR3 has 13 amino acids. In germline, CDR1 is SGHNT, CDR2 YENEEA. V was clipped by 5 bases and J by 4 bases, with 10 bases between them.

This clone was seen many times. The sequence runs out 3 residues before the end of the CDR3; the remainder is reconstructed from the germline J gene. This sample includes further DNA sequences coding for the same CDR3. The rearrangement links TRBV2 to TRBJ1-3; 7 bases align to TRBD1. Germline CDR1 SNHLY, CDR2 FYNNEI. V lost 5 bases and J lost 4; bases outside the gene matches: 5. This CDR3 comprises 14 residues. This chain's CDR3 is CASSRQGSGNTIYF. The sequenced CDR3 bases are TGTGCCAGCAGTCGACAGGGCTCCGGAAACACC.

This clone appeared many times. The CDR3 is cut off 3 residues early in the read; its end comes from the germline J gene. The V gene is TRBV28, the J gene TRBJ2-1, with 13 bases matching TRBD2. Trimming removed 6 bases from V and 6 bases from J; junction bases left unmatched: 5. Germline V gene lookup returns CDR1 MDHEN and CDR2 SYDVKM. The CDR3 consists of 15 residues. This CDR3 is CASRPTSGGANEQFF. The sequenced part of the CDR3 DNA is TGTGCCAGCAGGCCCACTAGCGGGGGGGCCAATGAG.

In this sample, this clone turned up many times. The CDR3 goes on 3 residues after the read ends, and that part is filled in from the germline J gene. The genes are TRBV11-2 and TRBJ2-1, with 8 bases identical to TRBD1. This CDR3 contains 15 residues. Germline V gives CDR1 SGHAT, CDR2 FQNNGV. Trimming removed 5 bases from V and 4 bases from J; junction bases left unmatched: 7. CDR3 amino acids: CASSHDRGRYNEQFF. Incomplete CDR3 DNA: TGTGCCAGCAGCCACGACAGGGGAAGGTACAATGAG.

This clone was detected ten times or more. The read is 3 residues too short to cover the CDR3 end, so that end is filled in from the germline J gene. V is TRBV2 and J is TRBJ2-4; maybe TRBD1 (6 bases). There are 14 residues in the CDR3. V was clipped by 7 bases and J by 1 base, with 11 bases between them. CDR1 is SNHLY and CDR2 is FYNNEI in the germline V gene. This CDR3 reads CASNPDSAKNIQYF. The part of the CDR3 DNA that was read is TGTGCCAGCAACCCGGACAGCGCCAAAAACATT. The whole variable domain, remainder taken from reference TRBV2 and TRBJ2-4, is EPEVTQTPSHQVTQMGQEVILRCVPISNHLYFYWYRQILGQKVEFLVSFYNNEISEKSEIFDDQFSVERPDGSNFTLKIRSTKLEDSAMYFCASNPDSAKNIQYFGAGTRLSVL.

This clone occurred many times. The sequence runs out 3 residues before the end of the CDR3; the remainder is reconstructed from the germline J gene. V and J are TRBV19 and TRBJ2-2; 9 bases are shared with TRBD1. This CDR3 is built from 12 residues. The junction had 3 bases not matched to a gene; V was cut back by 10 bases and J by 6 bases. The germline CDR1 and CDR2 sequences are LNHDA and SQIVND (reference sequence). CDR3 DNA, as far as it was read: TGTGCCACCGGGACAGGGTCCGGGGAG. Translation: CATGTGSGE. The full CDR3 sequence reads CATGTGSGELFF.

The table lists this clone with many counts. With the read ending 3 residues before the CDR3 end, the germline J gene is used to fill in that end. The V and J genes are TRBV20-1 and TRBJ2-7, with D possibly being TRBD1 (5 bases). Germline CDR1 DFQATT, CDR2 SNEGSKA (reference sequence). The V and J ends lost 6 bases and 4 bases respectively, with 19 bases between them. The CDR3 has 14 amino acids. Incomplete CDR3 DNA: TGCAGTGCAACTGACAGTCTTATAACTTACGAG. It encodes CSATDSLITYE. Given in full, the CDR3 is CSATDSLITYEQYF.

The table lists this clone with many counts. The CDR3 extends 3 residues past the end of the read, so its final part is completed from the germline J gene. The rearrangement uses TRBV7-3 and TRBJ2-7; perhaps TRBD2 as D (6 bases). Per germline, CDR1 SGHTA and CDR2 FQGTGA. The germline V and J ends were trimmed by 5 bases and 3 bases, with 17 bases remaining between them. CDR3 length: 15 amino acids. CDR3 DNA, as far as it was read: TGTGCCAGCAGCCCGGCCGGGACTGGAGACTACGAG. This gives the protein CASSPAGTGDYE. The entire CDR3 is CASSPAGTGDYEQYF.

This clone was seen many times. The read ends 3 residues shy of where the CDR3 ends; the end is completed using the germline J gene. V and J are TRBV14 and TRBJ2-6; D remains unclear. V was trimmed by 4 bases and J by 4 bases, leaving 14 bases between them. CDR1 and CDR2 from the germline V gene are SGHDN and FVKESK. CDR3 length equals 16 residues. CDR3 DNA (partial): TGTGCCAGCAGCCCAAGTGTCAGGAGCGGGGCCAACGTC. Amino acids: CASSPSVRSGANV. The full CDR3 sequence reads CASSPSVRSGANVLTF.

At least ten counts were recorded for this clone. The read ends 3 residues before the CDR3 terminus; that terminus is restored from the germline J gene. The chain couples TRBV30 to TRBJ2-1, with TRBD1 identical over 9 bases. This CDR3 is 18 amino acids long. The germline V gene encodes CDR1 GTSNPN and CDR2 SVGIG (reference sequence). J gave up 1 base and V 6 bases, and 16 bases lay outside the gene matches. The part of the CDR3 DNA that was read is TGTGCCTGCAATACGGGACAGGGTCAGCCCCAATCCTACAATGAG. Its protein is CACNTGQGQPQSYNE. The whole CDR3 region reads CACNTGQGQPQSYNEQFF. Looking up the rest from reference TRBV30 and TRBJ2-1 gives the full variable domain: SQTIHQWPATLVQPVGSPLSLECTVEGTSNPNLYWYRQAAGRGLQLLFYSVGIGQISSEVPQNLSASRPQDRQFILSSKKLLLSDSGFYLCACNTGQGQPQSYNEQFFGPGTRLTVL.

This clone occurred many times. Read data end 3 residues before the CDR3 end; the end is taken from the germline J gene. The V and J genes are TRBV15 and TRBJ2-4; no firm D call. The CDR3 has 14 residues. CDR1 and CDR2 (germline): LNHNV, YYDKDF (reference sequence). The CDR3: CATSRGELTMAQYF. The CDR3 DNA, read in part, is TGTGCCACCAGCAGAGGCGAGCTAACTATGGCT.

Incomplete CDR3 DNA: TGCGCCAGCAGCTCACCGGGACAGGGTTTCTCTGGGGCCAACGTG. As protein: CASSSPGQGFSGANV. The whole CDR3 is CASSSPGQGFSGANVLFF. V and J are TRBV5-1 and TRBJ2-2; 9 bases are a match to TRBD1. The read is 3 residues too short to cover the CDR3 end, so that end is filled in from the germline J gene. This CDR3 region has 18 residues. CDR1 is SGHRS and CDR2 is YFSETQ in the germline V gene.

This clone was seen at least ten times. The read ends 3 residues shy of where the CDR3 ends; the end is completed using the germline J gene. V gene TRBV6-4 combines with J gene TRBJ2-1; D is uncertain. The length of the CDR3 is 13 residues. The germline V gene encodes CDR1 MRHNA and CDR2 SNTAGT. V shed 4 bases and J shed 0 bases, with 4 bases lying between them. Incomplete CDR3 DNA: TGTGCCAGCAGTGCGGGCTCCTACAATGAG. Translated, it gives CASSAGSYNE. The whole CDR3 sequence is CASSAGSYNEQFF.

A few counts support this clone. Read coverage stops 3 residues before the CDR3 terminus; the germline J gene supplies the remainder. V is TRBV18 and J is TRBJ1-6; possible D gene TRBD1, 6 bases. The V gene's germline CDR1 is KGHSH and CDR2 LQKENI. The CDR3 runs 17 residues. Trimming cost V 3 bases and J 1 base, with 13 bases left between them. CDR3 sequence: CASSPRQDGSYNSPLHF. The CDR3 bases that were read are TGTGCCAGCTCACCTCGACAGGACGGATCCTATAATTCACCC.

This clone was observed many times. The missing CDR3 end, 3 residues past where the read stops, is filled in from the germline J gene. The rearrangement uses TRBV30 and TRBJ2-1; D uncertain. Trimming left V 3 bases short and J 3 bases short, with 6 bases between. The CDR3 extends over 12 amino acids. Germline CDR1 is GTSNPN and CDR2 is SVGIG (reference sequence). This chain's CDR3 is CAWRQNYNEQFF. CDR3 bases read: TGTGCCTGGAGACAGAACTACAATGAG.

As for this clone: The read stops 3 residues short of the end of the CDR3; the missing end is completed from the germline J gene. The J gene is TRBJ2-1, the V gene TRBV7-9; the D gene is possibly TRBD2 (6 bases). Germline V gene data show CDR1 as SEHNR and CDR2 as FQNEAQ (reference sequence). V gave up 7 bases and J gave up 4 bases, with 17 bases separating them. The CDR3 extends over 15 amino acids. The sequenced part of the CDR3 DNA is TGTGCCAGCAACCTTGGCGGGGAACCTTACAATGAG. Its translation: CASNLGGEPYNE. The whole CDR3 region reads CASNLGGEPYNEQFF.

In its sample, this clone ranks as medium-sized. The CDR3 bases that were read are TGTGCCAGCAGCTTAATGGGGACAGCATTCTCTGGGGCCAACGTC. The encoded protein is CASSLMGTAFSGANV. The whole CDR3 sequence is CASSLMGTAFSGANVLTF. V and J are TRBV7-3 and TRBJ2-6; 7 positions agree with TRBD1. The read ends 3 residues shy of where the CDR3 ends; the end is completed using the germline J gene. V gave up 1 base and J gave up 0 bases; unmatched junction bases: 6. Germline V gene sequence: CDR1 SGHTA, CDR2 FQGTGA. The CDR3 is 18 amino acids.

This clone was seen repeatedly, ten times or more. This CDR3 reads CSASKTGVTGELFF. The sequenced part of the CDR3 DNA is TGCAGTGCAAGTAAGACAGGAGTCACCGGGGAG. The rearrangement uses TRBV20-1 and TRBJ2-2, with D tentatively TRBD1 (6 bases). The observed sequence ends 3 residues before the CDR3 terminus, with the missing tail filled in from the germline J gene. V gave up 6 bases and J gave up 4 bases, with 15 bases separating them. The CDR3 is made up of 14 amino acids. CDR1 and CDR2 (germline): DFQATT, SNEGSKA (reference sequence).

About this clone itself: This may be a read error, as it is one base from a much larger clone. The read falls 3 residues short of the CDR3 end, and the missing part is taken from the germline J gene. V and J are TRBV6-4 and TRBJ2-3; D is possibly TRBD2 (7 bases). The CDR3 is 15 residues long. V lost 4 bases, J lost 4 bases, and 15 bases lay in between. Germline V gene data show CDR1 as MRHNA and CDR2 as SNTAGT. CDR3 residues: CASSGLEGGPDTQYF. Partial CDR3 DNA: TGTGCCAGCAGTGGACTAGAGGGGGGGCCAGATACG.

This clone was counted ten times or more. The read stops 3 residues short of the end of the CDR3; the missing end is completed from the germline J gene. The chain carries TRBV19 and TRBJ1-1; 9 bases fit TRBD1. Germline CDR1 is LNHDA and CDR2 is SQIVND (reference sequence). V gave up 3 bases and J gave up 1 base; unmatched junction bases: 0. The CDR3 is made up of 14 amino acids. CDR3 loop: CASSMTGGNTEAFF. The covered CDR3 bases are TGTGCCAGTAGTATGACAGGGGGGAACACTGAA. Full variable domain (remainder filled in from reference TRBV19 and TRBJ1-1): DGGITQSPKYLFRKEGQNVTLSCEQNLNHDAMYWYRQDPGQGLRLIYYSQIVNDFQKGDIAEGYSVSREKKESFPLTVTSAQKNPTAFYLCASSMTGGNTEAFFGQGTRLTVV.

This clone was observed a few times. Coverage ceases 3 residues before the CDR3 finishes, and the germline J gene fills in the end. J is TRBJ1-6 and V is TRBV7-3; D perhaps matches TRBD1 (5 bases). V was shortened by 3 bases and J by 6 bases, with 6 bases between the two germline ends. Germline V lookup: CDR1 SGHTA, CDR2 FQGTGA. The CDR3 sequence is 13 residues long. The CDR3 is CASSFGGNSPLHF. The CDR3 bases that were read are TGTGCCAGCAGCTTCGGGGGTAATTCACCC.

Regarding this clone: The read falls 3 residues short of the CDR3 end, and the missing part is taken from the germline J gene. The chain is built from TRBV20-1 and TRBJ1-1; 8 bases are a match to TRBD1. Germline CDR1 reads DFQATT; CDR2 reads SNEGSKA (reference sequence). The junction had 4 bases not matched to a gene; V was cut back by 6 bases and J by 4 bases. The CDR3 extends over 12 amino acids. Incomplete CDR3 DNA: TGCAGTGCCCCGGACAGGGTCACTGAA. It translates to CSAPDRVTE. Given in full, the CDR3 is CSAPDRVTEAFF.

This clone occurred many times. From the germline J gene comes the end of the CDR3, since the read stops 3 residues before it. This rearrangement joins TRBV5-5 to TRBJ1-2, with D uncertain. V was clipped by 2 bases and J by 4 bases, with 12 bases between them. The CDR3 is 14 amino acids. Germline CDR1 reads SGHKS; CDR2 reads YYEKEE (reference sequence). CDR3 sequence reads: CASSLDRAVYGYTF. CDR3 DNA, as far as it was read: TGTGCCAGCAGCTTAGATAGGGCCGTCTATGGC.

This clone was observed many times. The read ends 3 residues early relative to the CDR3; the germline J gene fills the gap. The J gene is TRBJ2-1, the V gene TRBV28; TRBD2 agrees at 7 bases. The CDR3 consists of 15 residues. The V and J ends lost 4 bases and 8 bases, in that order; junction bases with no gene match: 11. CDR1 and CDR2 (germline): MDHEN, SYDVKM. CDR3 DNA, as far as it was read: TGTGCCAGCAGTTCCCGACTAGCAAGGGTCTATGAG. This translates into CASSSRLARVYE. The full-length CDR3 reads as CASSSRLARVYEQFF.